These T cell receptor beta chains were read from a single sample in a study of neoadjuvant anti-PD-1 for oral cavity cancer. Sequencing used immunoSEQ multiplex PCR; TCRdb keeps in-frame clones, though not all of them. This sample has some 15,000 clones, with 55% to 70% found just once. Material: PBMCs, obtained before nivolumab (anti-PD-1) treatment. All receptors come from a person between 35 and 79 years old with oral cavity squamous cell carcinoma. CDR3s include the opening cysteine and the closing phenylalanine or tryptophan. A D gene is named only where the DNA matches it firmly. Some rows mark clone size as missing; the rest say once, few, many or name a class of expanded clone.

v_gene: TRBV7-2; abundance: few; d_gene: .; j_gene: TRBJ1-1; CDR3nt: TGTGCCAGCGTGTTGGGTGTGAACACTGAAGCTTTCTTT; CDR3aa: CASVLGVNTEAFF
v_gene: TRBV30; abundance: .; d_gene: .; j_gene: TRBJ2-7; CDR3nt: TGTGCCTGGGGACGGGGCCTCCTGGAGCAGTACTTC; CDR3aa: CAWGRGLLEQYF
v_gene: TRBV6-1; abundance: once; d_gene: TRBD2; j_gene: TRBJ2-1; CDR3nt: TGTGCCAGCAGTGAAGCTTGGAAAAGCGGGAGGTGTGTCTTC; CDR3aa: CASSEAWKSGRCVF
v_gene: TRBV27; abundance: once; d_gene: TRBD1; j_gene: TRBJ1-5; CDR3nt: TGTGCCAGCAGTTTGGGGACAGGGGGCCGGAGCAGCAATCAGCCCCAGCATTTT; CDR3aa: CASSLGTGGRSSNQPQHF
v_gene: TRBV6-5; abundance: .; d_gene: .; j_gene: TRBJ1-4; CDR3nt: TGTGCCAGCACCAACAGTGGGGCCCGTAATGAAAAACTGTTTTTT; CDR3aa: CASTNSGARNEKLFF
v_gene: TRBV2; abundance: .; d_gene: TRBD2; j_gene: TRBJ2-5; CDR3nt: TGTGCCAGTTCGGGACTAGCGGGAAGGGAGACCCAGTACTTC; CDR3aa: CASSGLAGRETQYF
v_gene: TRBV6-5; abundance: .; d_gene: TRBD1; j_gene: TRBJ2-1; CDR3nt: TGTGCCAGCAGTTACTCGCTACAGGGGGCGCGAAATGAGCAGTTCTTC; CDR3aa: CASSYSLQGARNEQFF
v_gene: TRBV10-2; abundance: .; d_gene: .; j_gene: TRBJ2-3; CDR3nt: TGCGCCAGCAGTGAGTCGGTTGCCCCAACGCAGTATTTT; CDR3aa: CASSESVAPTQYF
v_gene: TRBV6-5; abundance: few; d_gene: .; j_gene: TRBJ1-2; CDR3nt: TGTGCCAGCAGACCCCAGGAAGACGGCTACACCTTC; CDR3aa: CASRPQEDGYTF
v_gene: TRBV19; abundance: .; d_gene: .; j_gene: TRBJ1-2; CDR3nt: TGTGCCAGCTCTAGGAACTATGGCTACACCTTC; CDR3aa: CASSRNYGYTF
v_gene: TRBV5-1; abundance: .; d_gene: TRBD1; j_gene: TRBJ1-2; CDR3nt: TGCGCCAGCAGCTTGGGAAGGGGACAGAGCTATGGCTACACCTTC; CDR3aa: CASSLGRGQSYGYTF
v_gene: TRBV5-1; abundance: .; d_gene: TRBD2; j_gene: TRBJ2-1; CDR3nt: TGCGCCAGCAGCTTGGGACTAGCGGGAGCCAAGTACTACAATGAGCAGTTCTTC; CDR3aa: CASSLGLAGAKYYNEQFF
v_gene: TRBV5-1; abundance: .; d_gene: TRBD1; j_gene: TRBJ2-7; CDR3nt: TGCGCCAGCAGCTGGGGACAGGGGGCAGAGTACGAGCAGTACTTC; CDR3aa: CASSWGQGAEYEQYF
v_gene: TRBV5-8; abundance: .; d_gene: .; j_gene: TRBJ2-7; CDR3nt: TGTGCCAGCAGCTGGGCGGGTTCTAGCGACTACGAGCAGTACTTC; CDR3aa: CASSWAGSSDYEQYF
v_gene: TRBV28; abundance: few; d_gene: TRBD2; j_gene: TRBJ2-1; CDR3nt: TGTGCCAGCAGTGAACTAGCGGGGGGAACCTACAATGAGCAGTTCTTC; CDR3aa: CASSELAGGTYNEQFF
v_gene: TRBV11-2; abundance: .; d_gene: .; j_gene: TRBJ2-1; CDR3nt: TGTGCCAGCAGCTTAAGATGGGGGGCTGGGGATCAGTTCTTC; CDR3aa: CASSLRWGAGDQFF
v_gene: TRBV7-7; abundance: few; d_gene: .; j_gene: TRBJ1-1; CDR3nt: TGTGCTAGCAGCCAGGAGCTGAACACTGAAGCTTTCTTT; CDR3aa: CASSQELNTEAFF
v_gene: TRBV2; abundance: .; d_gene: .; j_gene: TRBJ2-7; CDR3nt: TGTGCCAGCACGTCGCAACCCGGCACCTACGAGCAGTACTTC; CDR3aa: CASTSQPGTYEQYF
v_gene: TRBV7-2; abundance: .; d_gene: .; j_gene: TRBJ2-3; CDR3nt: TGTGCCAGCAGCCCCCAAGGCGTTAGAGCAGATACGCAGTATTTT; CDR3aa: CASSPQGVRADTQYF
v_gene: TRBV28; abundance: .; d_gene: TRBD1; j_gene: TRBJ1-2; CDR3nt: TGTGCCAGCAGTCCGGACAGGGGTGGTGCTAACTATGGCTACACCTTC; CDR3aa: CASSPDRGGANYGYTF
v_gene: TRBV2; abundance: .; d_gene: .; j_gene: TRBJ2-2; CDR3nt: TGTGCCAGCAGGTCAGGGAAGGCCGGGGAGCTGTTTTTT; CDR3aa: CASRSGKAGELFF
v_gene: TRBV27; abundance: few; d_gene: .; j_gene: TRBJ1-1; CDR3nt: TGTGCCAGCAGTTTCAGAGCGAACACTGAAGCTTTCTTT; CDR3aa: CASSFRANTEAFF
v_gene: TRBV7-2; abundance: .; d_gene: .; j_gene: TRBJ1-4; CDR3nt: TGTGCCAGCACCCCGCGGATGACAAAGAATGAAAAACTGTTTTTT; CDR3aa: CASTPRMTKNEKLFF
v_gene: TRBV4-1; abundance: once; d_gene: TRBD2; j_gene: TRBJ2-3; CDR3nt: TGCGCCAGCAGCCATCTCACTAGCGGCACAGATACGCAGTATTTT; CDR3aa: CASSHLTSGTDTQYF
v_gene: TRBV29-1; abundance: .; d_gene: .; j_gene: TRBJ2-1; CDR3nt: TGCAGCGTCCCCGACAGGAGCTCCTACAATGAGCAGTTCTTC; CDR3aa: CSVPDRSSYNEQFF
v_gene: TRBV6-4; abundance: .; d_gene: .; j_gene: TRBJ2-2; CDR3nt: TGTGCCAGCAGTGACGAGGCGGGCACCGGGGAGCTGTTTTTT; CDR3aa: CASSDEAGTGELFF
v_gene: TRBV6-5; abundance: .; d_gene: TRBD1; j_gene: TRBJ1-3; CDR3nt: TGTGCCAGCAGTGTGGGGACAGGATCAGGAAACACCATATATTTT; CDR3aa: CASSVGTGSGNTIYF
v_gene: TRBV7-9; abundance: .; d_gene: .; j_gene: TRBJ1-1; CDR3nt: TGTGCCAGCAGCCCCATCCCTTTAAACACTGAAGCTTTCTTT; CDR3aa: CASSPIPLNTEAFF
v_gene: TRBV6-5; abundance: .; d_gene: .; j_gene: TRBJ2-2; CDR3nt: TGTGCCAGCAGTTACTCGATCCCGAACACCGGGGAGCTGTTTTTT; CDR3aa: CASSYSIPNTGELFF
v_gene: TRBV10-3; abundance: .; d_gene: TRBD2; j_gene: TRBJ2-3; CDR3nt: TGTGCCATCAGTTGGACTAGCGGGACAGATACGCAGTATTTT; CDR3aa: CAISWTSGTDTQYF
v_gene: TRBV11-2; abundance: once; d_gene: .; j_gene: TRBJ1-3; CDR3nt: TGTGCCAGCAGCTTAGAACAGAGGGGGAACACCATATATTTT; CDR3aa: CASSLEQRGNTIYF
v_gene: TRBV11-3; abundance: .; d_gene: TRBD2; j_gene: TRBJ2-3; CDR3nt: TGTGCCAGCAGCTTAGGCAAGCGGGAGAACACAGATACGCAGTATTTT; CDR3aa: CASSLGKRENTDTQYF
v_gene: TRBV2; abundance: .; d_gene: .; j_gene: TRBJ2-5; CDR3nt: TGTGCCAGCAGTATACAGGGACTGGGAGAGACCCAGTACTTC; CDR3aa: CASSIQGLGETQYF
v_gene: TRBV25-1; abundance: .; d_gene: TRBD2; j_gene: TRBJ2-1; CDR3nt: TGTGCCAGCAGGACTAGCGGGAACTACAATGAGCAGTTCTTC; CDR3aa: CASRTSGNYNEQFF
v_gene: TRBV7-8; abundance: .; d_gene: .; j_gene: TRBJ2-5; CDR3nt: TGTGCCAGCACAAAAGAGACCCAGTACTTC; CDR3aa: CASTKETQYF
v_gene: TRBV5-6; abundance: .; d_gene: .; j_gene: TRBJ2-6; CDR3nt: TGTGCCAGCAGCTTGAGAGTAGGGGGAGTCTCTGGGGCCAACGTCCTGACTTTC; CDR3aa: CASSLRVGGVSGANVLTF